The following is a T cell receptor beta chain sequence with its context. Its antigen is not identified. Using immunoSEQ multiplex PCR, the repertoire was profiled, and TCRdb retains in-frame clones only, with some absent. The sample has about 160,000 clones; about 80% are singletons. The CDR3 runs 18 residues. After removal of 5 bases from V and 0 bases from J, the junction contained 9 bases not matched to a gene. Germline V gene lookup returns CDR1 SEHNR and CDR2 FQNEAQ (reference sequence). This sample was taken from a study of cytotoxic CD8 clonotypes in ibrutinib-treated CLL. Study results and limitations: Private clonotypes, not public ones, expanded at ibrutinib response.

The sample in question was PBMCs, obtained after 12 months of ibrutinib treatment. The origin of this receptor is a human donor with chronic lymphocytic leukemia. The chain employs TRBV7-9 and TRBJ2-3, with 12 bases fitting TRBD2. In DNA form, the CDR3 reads TGTGCCAGCAGCCCCGCGGGGACTAGCGGGCCAAGCACAGATACGCAGTATTTT. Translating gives CASSPAGTSGPSTDTQYF. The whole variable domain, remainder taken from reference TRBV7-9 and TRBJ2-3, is DTGVSQNPRHKITKRGQNVTFRCDPISEHNRLYWYRQTLGQGPEFLTYFQNEAQLEKSRLLSDRFSAERPKGSFSTLEIQRTEQGDSAMYLCASSPAGTSGPSTDTQYFGPGTRLTVL.